This T cell receptor beta chain is drawn from a study of CD8+CD57+ T cells in acquired aplastic anemia. Study-wide background: Sorted CD4+ plus CD8+ cells gave DNA averaging roughly 3 ug.

This CDR3 has 11 amino acids. Germline-derived CDR1 and CDR2 are SNHLY and FYNNEI. The V end lost 1 base, the J end lost 12 bases, and 10 bases lay between the germline ends. Template material for TCR beta VDJ and CDR3 profiling consisted of genomic DNA. TCRdb independently ran MiXCR on the reads; one entry per CDR3 protein. The sample lists 190,000 or so distinct CDR3 sequences; roughly 50% were seen once. All sequencing subjects had displayed CD8+CD57+ cell expansion on flow cytometry. V gene TRBV2 combines with J gene TRBJ2-7, with D uncertain. What was sequenced was sorted CD4+, CD8+, or CD8+CD57+ T cells (not recorded which) from PBMCs. The clonotype originates from a human donor with aplastic anemia. The CDR3, as DNA: TGTGCCAGCAGTGAAGAACAGAGGCTGTACTTC. Translation: CASSEEQRLYF.